This record covers a single T cell receptor beta chain. The clone's antigen remains unknown. No much larger clone is present one base from it, and per-base qualities are unavailable. The data stem from a study of T and B cells in COVID-19 patients (dated by TCRdb to the early 2020s). Regarding the study in general: In this study, adaptive immunity was profiled in COVID-19 patients who either had active infection or had recovered, using TRB and IGH repertoire sequencing of peripheral blood. A couple of patients were in both the active and recovered cohorts because samples existed from active disease and from after recovery. A recovered cohort was made up of 15 to 19 patients contributing around 20 samples, mostly after mild to moderate COVID-19 managed as outpatients. The recovered cohort had a median age of roughly 33 years, compared with 65 to 80 years in the active-infection cohort. In the active-infection cohort, about 65% of the 20 patients were critically ill and required mechanical ventilation or ECMO. In the active-infection cohort, about 90% of the roughly 20 patients had comorbidities linked to unfavorable COVID-19 outcome. An age-matched reference group of a few dozen healthy donors negative for COVID-19 antibodies served as the comparison for repertoire analyses. As many as 9 follow-up blood samples were collected from each patient, and in some individuals these samples spanned different disease stages. Over 7.5 million TCR sequences were analysed from a TCR and BCR sequence repository that comprised approximately 37 patients and around 70 time points.

TRB repertoires were amplified from 250-500 ng of genomic DNA extracted from blood. The CDR3 sequence holds 14 residues, the cysteine and phenylalanine included. The kept DNA is CDR3 alone, 42 bases in frame from the first base. V is shortened by 0 bases, J by 5 bases, and the region joining them spans 11 bases. According to the germline V gene, CDR1 reads ENHRY and CDR2 reads SYGVKD. Here is what the overall study found, with its caveats: Prospective validation of the reported TCR clusters was stated to be required before clinical use. Few blood samples were available from mildly ill patients while symptoms were present or from severe cases at early time points. Specific T cell subsets (CD4+/Treg/CD8+) and sorted SARS-CoV-2-responsive or tetramer+ T cells had not yet been sequenced, and the corresponding sequencing experiments were ongoing. Patients with COVID-19 were reported to show strongly skewed TRBV/TRBJ gene usage. A total of about 2,000 TCR clusters were exclusive to the recovered cohort, and 25 to 40 of those clusters were low-pGen clusters. In active COVID-19, TRB repertoires were highly clonal, while at recovery, diversity and richness increased above the levels seen in healthy donors. The cohort was considered too small to assess HLA contributions to COVID-19 susceptibility or severity.

Sequencing took place on an Illumina MiSeq. Multiplex PCR with BIOMED2 TRB-A/B primer pools was used to amplify TRB rearrangements. Two consecutive PCRs added Illumina-compatible adapters and 7-nucleotide sample barcodes to the amplicons. Phusion HS II polymerase was used for all library PCRs. The amplicons were purified from gel with the NucleoSpin Gel and PCR Clean-up kit, measured on Qubit, and then pooled at 4 to 5 nM. Before Illumina next-generation sequencing, the quality of the amplicon pool was assessed on an Agilent 2100 Bioanalyzer. The published analysis was carried out like this. MiXCR 3.0.8 with the default MiXCR reference library was used to annotate TRB rearrangements. Non-productive reads and sequences with fewer than 2 reads were removed, and every unique CDR3 nucleotide sequence was treated as one clone. R 3.5.1 was used to calculate clonality, diversity, richness and V-J gene usage. GLIPH2 was used to cluster TCRs based on CDR3 similarity, and OLGA was used to calculate the generation probabilities. Only GLIPH2 clusters with at least four unique TCR clonotypes present in at least three individuals were retained. Using fastp trimming at Q25 and MiXCR clonotype assembly, TCRdb reanalyzed the public sequencing data and kept in-frame beta chains. Each entry is one CDR3 protein sequence, shown with its most common DNA and genes. These V and J calls are TCRdb output, not the study's own analysis. Across this sample there are 7,000 to 8,000 distinct CDR3 sequences, with roughly 27% seen only once. Together, the top ten hold around a sixth of the sample.

The TCR comes from a human donor with active COVID-19. Sequencing input: blood. The chain is assembled from TRBV10-3 and TRBJ2-7, with the D gene not confidently named. The CDR3 region reads CAISESSGTHEQYF. The nucleotide sequence reads TGTGCCATCAGTGAGTCATCCGGTACCCACGAGCAGTACTTC.